This is a list of T cell receptor beta chains from one sample in a study of Graves' ophthalmopathy and Graves' hyperthyroidism. One entry per CDR3 protein results from TCRdb running MiXCR on the multiplex PCR reads. The sample lists roughly 600,000 distinct CDR3 sequences, 39% seen once, with 3.5% to 5% in the top ten. Sequencing was done on a sample of peripheral blood or thyroid tissue (not recorded which). Source of these receptors: an adult man with Graves' hyperthyroidism. CDR3s include the opening cysteine and the closing phenylalanine or tryptophan. D genes are given only for firm matches. Size tells how often a clone was seen (once, few, many) or the class of an expanded clone, and some rows leave it out.

j_call | d_call | v_call | clone_size | cdr3_nt | cdr3_aa
TRBJ1-3 | . | TRBV7-2 | . | TGTGCCAGCACGAAGGGTCGTGGAAACACCATATATTTT | CASTKGRGNTIYF
TRBJ1-5 | TRBD1 | TRBV19 | many | TGTGCCAGTAGTCCCCGGCCCGGACAGGCGGGTTGGAATCAGCCCCAGCATTTT | CASSPRPGQAGWNQPQHF
TRBJ2-1 | . | TRBV9 | . | TGTGCCAGCAGCGTAGACGGGGGCGCCTACAATGAGCAGTTCTTC | CASSVDGGAYNEQFF
TRBJ1-2 | TRBD1 | TRBV10-2 | . | TGCGCCAGCAGTGAAGACAGGGACGCTGGCTACACCTTC | CASSEDRDAGYTF
TRBJ1-1 | . | TRBV2 | once | TGTGCCAGCATTGGCGGTGTACGGAACACTGAAGCTTTCTTT | CASIGGVRNTEAFF
TRBJ1-5 | . | TRBV14 | many | TGTGCCAGCAGCCAAGGACTCCCGGACACTAATCAGCCCCAGCATTTT | CASSQGLPDTNQPQHF
TRBJ2-5 | TRBD2 | TRBV12-3/TRBV12-4 | . | TGTGCCAGCAGCCAAGATAGCGGGGGGGCCTGGACCCAGTACTTC | CASSQDSGGAWTQYF
TRBJ1-1 | TRBD1 | TRBV10-2 | once | TGCGCCAGCAAGACAGGGGTAGGGAACACTGAAGCTTTCTTT | CASKTGVGNTEAFF
TRBJ1-2 | TRBD1 | TRBV6-5 | many | TGTGCCAGCAGTACGGACAGGGTCTATGGCTACACCTTC | CASSTDRVYGYTF
TRBJ2-7 | TRBD2 | TRBV12-3/TRBV12-4 | . | TGTGCCAGCAGTATGGGAGGGAGAGCATCCTACGAGCAGTACTTC | CASSMGGRASYEQYF
TRBJ2-3 | TRBD2 | TRBV24-1 | . | TGTGCCACCAGTGATTTACGGACTAGCGGGAGTTCTACGCAGTATTTT | CATSDLRTSGSSTQYF
TRBJ1-2 | . | TRBV15 | many | TGTGCCACCAGCAGAGATATCCAGGGCGGTGGCTACACCTTC | CATSRDIQGGGYTF
TRBJ2-2 | . | TRBV9 | many | TGTGCCAGCAGGGGCAGTAACACCGGGGAGCTGTTTTTT | CASRGSNTGELFF
TRBJ1-1 | . | TRBV7-6 | . | TGTGCCAGCTCAACGACGGGGACTTCGAAGAACACTGAAGCTTTCTTT | CASSTTGTSKNTEAFF
TRBJ1-3 | . | TRBV12-3/TRBV12-4 | . | TGTGCCTCGGGGGGGGGAAACACCATATATTTT | CASGGGNTIYF
TRBJ1-3 | TRBD1 | TRBV7-2 | many | TGTGCCAGCAGCGCCACAGGGGGCTCTGGAAACACCATATATTTT | CASSATGGSGNTIYF
TRBJ1-1 | . | TRBV27 | . | TGTGCCAGCAGATCCCGGATTAGCACTGAAGCTTTCTTT | CASRSRISTEAFF
TRBJ2-7 | . | TRBV5-4 | . | TGTGCCAGCAGCCAAGATCCAGGGGCGCACAATGAGCAGTACTTC | CASSQDPGAHNEQYF
TRBJ1-6 | . | TRBV11-2 | . | TGTGCCAGCAGCTTTTCACAGACGAGCTCCTATAATTCACCCCTCCACTTT | CASSFSQTSSYNSPLHF
TRBJ2-7 | . | TRBV9 | many | TGTGCCAGCCCACAGGGAAGGTGTGTCTACGAGCAGTACTTC | CASPQGRCVYEQYF
TRBJ2-2 | TRBD2 | TRBV29-1 | . | TGCAGCGTTGTAGGATCGCGGGGGGGGAGAACCGGGGAGCTGTTTTTT | CSVVGSRGGRTGELFF
TRBJ2-5 | TRBD2 | TRBV15 | many | TGTGCCACCAGCCGAACTAGCGGACAAGAGACCCAGTACTTC | CATSRTSGQETQYF
TRBJ1-1 | . | TRBV24-1 | . | TGTGCCACCACAGCTAGCGGTGTCCCCTATCTCGGAAGGGCTTTCTTT | CATTASGVPYLGRAFF
TRBJ1-6 | . | TRBV11-2 | . | TGTGCCAGCGGGGCCAATTCACCCCTCCACTTT | CASGANSPLHF
TRBJ2-5 | . | TRBV9 | many | TGTGCCAGCAGCCCAGGGGACACCCCCGACCAGTACTTC | CASSPGDTPDQYF
TRBJ1-2 | TRBD1 | TRBV5-1 | few | TGCGCCAGCAGCTTGGACCCGGGACAGGGGGTGGACTATGGCTACACCTTC | CASSLDPGQGVDYGYTF
TRBJ2-3 | TRBD2 | TRBV7-2 | few | TGTGCCAGCAGCTTACGTAGCGGGAGCGTTTTTAGCACAGATACGCAGTATTTT | CASSLRSGSVFSTDTQYF
TRBJ1-1 | TRBD1 | TRBV7-9 | . | TGTGCCAGCAAGGAGGGGGCAGGGATGAACACTGAAGCTTTCTTT | CASKEGAGMNTEAFF
TRBJ2-1 | TRBD1 | TRBV7-6 | . | TGTGCCAGCAGCGCCGATATAGGACAGGGCCTAGCAGCTAATGAGCAGTTCTTC | CASSADIGQGLAANEQFF
TRBJ2-7 | TRBD1 | TRBV7-6 | . | TGTGCCAGCTCACCCCCCGTGGGGGACAGGGGGAACTACGAGCAGTACTTC | CASSPPVGDRGNYEQYF
TRBJ1-1 | . | TRBV7-9 | many | TGTGCCAGCAGCTTAGCGCTCGGTGCGCCCCTGAACACTGAAGCTTTCTTT | CASSLALGAPLNTEAFF
TRBJ2-7 | TRBD1 | TRBV12-3/TRBV12-4 | many | TGTGCCAGCAGTTTCCAGACAGGGGTTAGCTCCTACGAGCAGTACTTC | CASSFQTGVSSYEQYF
TRBJ1-1 | . | TRBV10-3 | . | TGTGCCATCAGTGAATTGTGGGACACTGAAGCTTTCTTT | CAISELWDTEAFF
TRBJ2-1 | TRBD2 | TRBV24-1 | . | TGTGCCACCAGTGATCGAAAGCCGGGACTAGAGGGTGAGCAGTTCTTC | CATSDRKPGLEGEQFF
TRBJ1-2 | . | TRBV2 | many | TGTGCCAGCAGTGTGGTCAGGGACGATGGCTACACCTTC | CASSVVRDDGYTF
TRBJ1-1 | . | TRBV11-3 | many | TGTGCCAGCAGCTTAGATCGGTTCGAAGCTTTCTTT | CASSLDRFEAFF
TRBJ1-1 | . | TRBV7-2 | many | TGTGCCAGCAGCTTCCAGAAGTACACTGAAGCTTTCTTT | CASSFQKYTEAFF
TRBJ1-1 | TRBD1 | TRBV20-1 | many | TGCAGTGCTAAACCAGGGGGGGAAGTGAACATGAACACTGAAGCTTTCTTT | CSAKPGGEVNMNTEAFF
TRBJ2-5 | TRBD2 | TRBV9 | many | TGTGCCAGCAGCGTAGAGGCTAGCGGGGGACCTCAAGAGACCCAGTACTTC | CASSVEASGGPQETQYF
TRBJ2-5 | TRBD2 | TRBV2 | many | TGTGCCAGCAGCACCGGGACTAGCGGCCTGTACCAAGGGACCCAGTACTTC | CASSTGTSGLYQGTQYF
TRBJ2-5 | . | TRBV30 | . | TGTGCCTGGACAGGCGAAGAGACCCAGTACTTC | CAWTGEETQYF